This record concerns one TCR beta chain sequence. The antigen remains unidentified. This entry belongs to a study of regulatory T cells in long-lasting Graves disease. General study points: Few sampled subjects may have lowered accuracy. Persistent Graves' patients showed a TCR diversity that was lower than that of newly diagnosed ones.

Sample time point: newly diagnosed GD, antithyroid drugs for less than 3 months. The authors made the TCR library using RNA they extracted from PBMCs. Researchers made TCR beta libraries by using iRepertoire HTBI primers and running Arm-PCR on CDR3 regions. TCRdb re-called the multiplex PCR reads with MiXCR, one entry per CDR3 protein. The sample consists of hundreds of thousands of distinct CDR3 sequences, over 15% of them appearing once. The data also belong to a second study, concerning T cells in Graves' hyperthyroidism and ophthalmopathy. In that study: Prediction of ophthalmopathy progression came a median about 6 months pre-onset.

The material sequenced was peripheral blood mononuclear cells (PBMCs), taken at new diagnosis, from a patient treated with antithyroid drugs. The source of this sequence is a man in his forties with Graves disease.

The DNA of the CDR3 is TGTGCCAGCCAGCGGGGGGGCTCCTACAATGAGCAGTTCTTC. Encoded protein: CASQRGGSYNEQFF. The chain carries TRBV5-4 and TRBJ2-1; 10 bases are a match to TRBD2. J was trimmed by 0 bases and V by 7 bases; bases with no gene match: 1. The germline V gene has CDR1 SGHNT and CDR2 YYREEE (reference sequence). This CDR3 contains 14 residues.